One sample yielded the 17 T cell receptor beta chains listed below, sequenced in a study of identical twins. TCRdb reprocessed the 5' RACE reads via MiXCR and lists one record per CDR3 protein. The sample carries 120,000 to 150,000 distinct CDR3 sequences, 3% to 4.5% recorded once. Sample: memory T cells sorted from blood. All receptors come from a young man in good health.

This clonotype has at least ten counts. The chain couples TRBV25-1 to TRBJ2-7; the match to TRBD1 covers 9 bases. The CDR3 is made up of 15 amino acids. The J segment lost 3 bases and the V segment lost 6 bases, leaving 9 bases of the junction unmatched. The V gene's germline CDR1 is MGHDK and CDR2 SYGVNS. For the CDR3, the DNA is TGTGCCAGCAGCGCCTCCGGGACAGGGTTCTACGAGCAGTACTTC. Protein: CASSASGTGFYEQYF.

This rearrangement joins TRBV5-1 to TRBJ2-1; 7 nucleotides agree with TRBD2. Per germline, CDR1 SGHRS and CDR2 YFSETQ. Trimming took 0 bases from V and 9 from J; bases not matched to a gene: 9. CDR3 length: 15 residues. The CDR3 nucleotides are TGCGCCAGCAGCTTGGGGGGGACTAAGCCTAGTGAGCAGTTCTTC. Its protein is CASSLGGTKPSEQFF.

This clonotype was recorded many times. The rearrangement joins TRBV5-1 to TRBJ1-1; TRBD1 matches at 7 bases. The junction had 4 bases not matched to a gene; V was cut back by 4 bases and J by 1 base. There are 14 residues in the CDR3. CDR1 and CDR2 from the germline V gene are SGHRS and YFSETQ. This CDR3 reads CASSPGTANTEAFF. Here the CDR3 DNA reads TGCGCCAGCAGCCCAGGGACAGCGAACACTGAAGCTTTCTTT.

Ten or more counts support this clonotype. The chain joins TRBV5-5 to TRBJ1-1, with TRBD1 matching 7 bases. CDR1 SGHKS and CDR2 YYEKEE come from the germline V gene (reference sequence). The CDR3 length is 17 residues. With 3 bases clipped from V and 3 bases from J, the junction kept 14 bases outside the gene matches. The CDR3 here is CASSWTLTGARDTEAFF. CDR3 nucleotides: TGTGCCAGCAGCTGGACCCTAACAGGGGCGAGGGACACTGAAGCTTTCTTT.

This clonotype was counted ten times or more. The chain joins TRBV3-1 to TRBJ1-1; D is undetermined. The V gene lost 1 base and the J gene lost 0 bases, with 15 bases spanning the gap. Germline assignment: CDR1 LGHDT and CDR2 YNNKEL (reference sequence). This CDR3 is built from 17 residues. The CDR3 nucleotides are TGTGCCAGCAGCCAAGGGCGGCAGACCTCAATGAACACTGAAGCTTTCTTT. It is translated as CASSQGRQTSMNTEAFF.

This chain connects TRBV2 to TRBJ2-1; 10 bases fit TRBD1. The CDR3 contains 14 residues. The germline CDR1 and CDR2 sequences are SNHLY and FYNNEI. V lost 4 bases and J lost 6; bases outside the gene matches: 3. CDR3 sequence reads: CASSGQGALNEQFF. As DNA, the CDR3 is TGTGCCAGCAGTGGACAGGGGGCCCTCAATGAGCAGTTCTTC.

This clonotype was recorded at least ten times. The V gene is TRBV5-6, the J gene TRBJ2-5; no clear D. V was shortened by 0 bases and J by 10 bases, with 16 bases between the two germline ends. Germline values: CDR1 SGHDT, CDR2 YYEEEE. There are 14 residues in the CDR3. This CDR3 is CASSLVSSGVDQYF. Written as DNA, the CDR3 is TGTGCCAGCAGCTTGGTGTCCTCGGGTGTGGACCAGTACTTC. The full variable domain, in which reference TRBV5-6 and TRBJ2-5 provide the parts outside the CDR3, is DAGVTQSPTHLIKTRGQQVTLRCSPKSGHDTVSWYQQALGQGPQFIFQYYEEEERQRGNFPDRFSGHQFPNYSSELNVNALLLGDSALYLCASSLVSSGVDQYFGPGTRLLVL.

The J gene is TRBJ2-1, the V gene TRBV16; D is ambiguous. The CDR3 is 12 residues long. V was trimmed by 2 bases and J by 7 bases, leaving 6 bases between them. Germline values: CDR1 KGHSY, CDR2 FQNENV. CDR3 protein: CASSQGPNEQFF. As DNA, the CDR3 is TGTGCCAGCAGCCAAGGGCCGAATGAGCAGTTCTTC.

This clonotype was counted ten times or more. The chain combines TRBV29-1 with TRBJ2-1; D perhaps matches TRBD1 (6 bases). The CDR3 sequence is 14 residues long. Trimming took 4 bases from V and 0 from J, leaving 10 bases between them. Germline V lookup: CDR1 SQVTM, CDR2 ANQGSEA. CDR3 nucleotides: TGCAGCGTTGTGACAGGCAGCTCCTACAATGAGCAGTTCTTC. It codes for CSVVTGSSYNEQFF.

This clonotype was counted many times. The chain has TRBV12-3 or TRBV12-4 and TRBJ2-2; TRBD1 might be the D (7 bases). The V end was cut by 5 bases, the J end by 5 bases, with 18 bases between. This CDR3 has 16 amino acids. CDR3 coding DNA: TGTGCCAGCAGTCAATGGACAGGTGGGGGGACCGGGGAGCTGTTTTTT. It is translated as CASSQWTGGGTGELFF.

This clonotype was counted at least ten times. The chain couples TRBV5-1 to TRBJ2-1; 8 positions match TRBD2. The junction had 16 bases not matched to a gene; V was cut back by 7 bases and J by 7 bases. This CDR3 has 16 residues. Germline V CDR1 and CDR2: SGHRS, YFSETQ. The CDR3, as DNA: TGCGCCAGCTGTGTCGATAATAGCGGGATCAGAAATGAGCAGTTCTTC. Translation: CASCVDNSGIRNEQFF.

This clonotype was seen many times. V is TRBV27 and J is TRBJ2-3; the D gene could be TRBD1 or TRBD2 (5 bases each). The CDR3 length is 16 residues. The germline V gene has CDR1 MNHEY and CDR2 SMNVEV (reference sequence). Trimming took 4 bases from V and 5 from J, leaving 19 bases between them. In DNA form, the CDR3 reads TGTGCCAGCAGTTCCCTGGGGGTCGGGGCCCAAGATACGCAGTATTTT. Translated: CASSSLGVGAQDTQYF.

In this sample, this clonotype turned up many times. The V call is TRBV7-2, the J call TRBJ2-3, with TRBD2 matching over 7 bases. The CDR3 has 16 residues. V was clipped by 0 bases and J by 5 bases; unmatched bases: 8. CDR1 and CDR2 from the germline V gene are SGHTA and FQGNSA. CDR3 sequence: CASSLAGGRAKDTQYF. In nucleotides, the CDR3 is TGTGCCAGCAGCTTAGCGGGAGGGAGGGCCAAAGATACGCAGTATTTT. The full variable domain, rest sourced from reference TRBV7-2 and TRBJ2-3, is GAGVSQSPSNKVTEKGKDVELRCDPISGHTALYWYRQSLGQGLEFLIYFQGNSAPDKSGLPSDRFSAERTGGSVSTLTIQRTQQEDSAVYLCASSLAGGRAKDTQYFGPGTRLTVL.

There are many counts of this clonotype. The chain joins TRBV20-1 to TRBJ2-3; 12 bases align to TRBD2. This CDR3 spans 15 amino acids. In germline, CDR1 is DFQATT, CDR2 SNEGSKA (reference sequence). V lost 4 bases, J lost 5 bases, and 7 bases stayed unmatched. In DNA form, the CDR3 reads TGCAGTGCTAACCCTCTAGCGGGAGGGCTAGATACGCAGTATTTT. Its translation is CSANPLAGGLDTQYF.

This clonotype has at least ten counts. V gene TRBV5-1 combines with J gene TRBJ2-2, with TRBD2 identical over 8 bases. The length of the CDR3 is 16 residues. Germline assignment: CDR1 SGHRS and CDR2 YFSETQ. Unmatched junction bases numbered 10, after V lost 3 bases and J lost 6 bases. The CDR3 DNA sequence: TGCGCCAGCAGCTCCACAGCGGGAGAGGGTGCCGGGGAGCTGTTTTTT. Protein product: CASSSTAGEGAGELFF.

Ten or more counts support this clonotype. Written as DNA, the CDR3 is TGCAGTGCTGGACCCCTAGCCGGAGCGCGCGAGCAGTACTTC. Its translation: CSAGPLAGAREQYF. The chain uses TRBV20-1 and TRBJ2-7; D might be TRBD2 (5 bases). Trimming left V 5 bases short and J 6 bases short, with 20 bases between. CDR1 is DFQATT, CDR2 SNEGSKA, per germline (reference sequence). The CDR3 contains 14 residues.

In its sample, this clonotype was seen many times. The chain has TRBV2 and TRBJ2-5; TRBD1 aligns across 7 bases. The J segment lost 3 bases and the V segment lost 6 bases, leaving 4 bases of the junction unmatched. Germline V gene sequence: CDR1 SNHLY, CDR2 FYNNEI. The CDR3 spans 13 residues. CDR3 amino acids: CASRAGTEETQYF. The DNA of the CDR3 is TGTGCCAGCAGAGCCGGGACAGAAGAGACCCAGTACTTC. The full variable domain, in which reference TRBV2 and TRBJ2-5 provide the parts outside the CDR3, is EPEVTQTPSHQVTQMGQEVILRCVPISNHLYFYWYRQILGQKVEFLVSFYNNEISEKSEIFDDQFSVERPDGSNFTLKIRSTKLEDSAMYFCASRAGTEETQYFGPGTRLLVL.